Listed below are T cell receptor beta chains from one sample, sequenced in a study of blood T cells in healthy people across ages. TCRdb reanalysed the 5' RACE reads using MiXCR and keeps one entry per CDR3 protein. The data hold 1.5 million to 2 million distinct CDR3 sequences, with around 50% observed a single time. Sequencing was done on a sample of blood. The receptors shown here come from a woman aged 40 to 50 in good health. Both conserved end residues are part of each CDR3.

V	J	length	CDR3
TRBV15	TRBJ2-5	16	CATSHLRGRGANEQYF
TRBV28	TRBJ2-3	15	CASSLRTSITDTQYF
TRBV27	TRBJ2-2	19	CASSRQILTSGGITGELFF
TRBV11-2	TRBJ2-1	15	CASSLEPAGAPGQFF
TRBV24-1	TRBJ2-5	15	CATSDRTQGYETQYF
TRBV5-1	TRBJ2-7	15	CASSSPETASYEQYF
TRBV5-1	TRBJ2-3	14	CAGSPTRYTDTQYF
TRBV5-1	TRBJ2-3	14	CASGGGATTDTQYF
TRBV20-1	TRBJ2-5	15	CSAGGLGTGQETQYF
TRBV6-2/TRBV6-3	TRBJ2-5	15	CASSRPGTAQETQYF
TRBV20-1	TRBJ2-7	13	CSASLGFYYEQYF
TRBV7-9	TRBJ2-5	14	CASSLASTPGTQYF
TRBV28	TRBJ2-3	13	CASIGGAGDTQYF
TRBV5-1	TRBJ2-7	16	CASSLGSSGGFDEQYF
TRBV7-2	TRBJ2-7	18	CASSYRIPGQGKSYEQYF
TRBV7-9	TRBJ2-6	15	CASSPDQQALAVLTF
TRBV27	TRBJ2-5	14	CASRRAGRQETQYF
TRBV7-9	TRBJ2-5	16	CASNLETGGLQETQYF
TRBV2	TRBJ2-1	14	CASSDRGEYNEQFF
TRBV6-2/TRBV6-3	TRBJ2-1	14	CASGGALTYNEQFF
TRBV2	TRBJ1-6	14	CASSATGTDSPLHF
TRBV6-1	TRBJ2-7	13	CASSELGAYEQYF
TRBV20-1	TRBJ2-5	12	CSAKTSWETQYF
TRBV7-2	TRBJ2-1	14	CASSLAQGFNEQFF
TRBV29-1	TRBJ2-1	14	CSVGPGGAGNEQFF
TRBV29-1	NA	17	CSVARTSGKRNQETQYF
TRBV7-2	TRBJ2-6	19	CASSLVGSGAYSGANVLTF
TRBV15	TRBJ1-4	16	CATSRGTGQGSEKLFF
TRBV7-9	TRBJ1-5	14	CASSFSEGVQPQHF
TRBV6-5	TRBJ2-1	14	CASSRWEVQHEQFF
TRBV5-1	TRBJ1-2	16	CASSLDGQGLTYGYTF
TRBV7-2	TRBJ1-2	16	CASSLTLPANLYGYTF
TRBV20-1	TRBJ2-7	13	CSASGTSRYEQYF
TRBV29-1	TRBJ2-7	16	CSVDPTTGNPYNEQYF
TRBV19	TRBJ2-5	14	CASSVTGTFETQYF
TRBV6-6	TRBJ2-6	15	CASSYPGSGANVLTF
TRBV12-3/TRBV12-4	TRBJ2-1	17	CASTLAGLAETYNEQFF
TRBV5-6	TRBJ1-4	15	CASSFRGGINEKLFF
TRBV20-1	TRBJ2-3	18	CSATPGWRAGGDTDTQYF
TRBV6-2/TRBV6-3	TRBJ2-1	15	CASSYSGLTGPEQFF
TRBV28	TRBJ2-3	15	CASRGIASAPDTQYF
TRBV6-6	TRBJ2-4	15	CASSYYRQGKNIQYF
TRBV6-2/TRBV6-3	TRBJ2-5	14	CASKPEGYQETQYF
TRBV28	TRBJ2-7	14	CAISTRGGFYEQYF
TRBV18	TRBJ2-4	14	CASSQQGFKNIQYF
TRBV18	TRBJ2-7	16	CASSPLATGTGDEQYF
TRBV5-1	TRBJ2-7	14	CASSSVDWPLEQYF
TRBV28	TRBJ2-1	15	CASSPSSGFHNEQFF
TRBV28	TRBJ2-1	16	CASSLLWDSWTNEQFF
TRBV12-3/TRBV12-4	TRBJ2-1	15	CASSPGTGEGNEQFF
TRBV7-9	TRBJ2-1	15	CASSDRDTLYNEQFF
TRBV14	TRBJ2-1	15	CASSHRDRGGNEQFF
TRBV29-1	TRBJ2-5	14	CSVDGAGGRETQYF
TRBV10-3	TRBJ1-2	14	CAIRGQQTNYGYTF
TRBV20-1	TRBJ1-5	17	CSARIYPGRGGFQPQHF